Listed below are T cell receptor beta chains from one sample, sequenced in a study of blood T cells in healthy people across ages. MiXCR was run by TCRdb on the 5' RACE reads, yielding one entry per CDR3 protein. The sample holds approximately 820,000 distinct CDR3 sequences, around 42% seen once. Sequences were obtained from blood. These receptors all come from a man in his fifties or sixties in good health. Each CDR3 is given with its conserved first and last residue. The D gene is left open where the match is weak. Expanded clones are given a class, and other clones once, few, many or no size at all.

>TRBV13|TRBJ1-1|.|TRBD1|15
TGTGCCAGCAGCCCCCAGGGACAGGGTGGAACTGAAGCTTTCTTT
CASSPQGQGGTEAFF
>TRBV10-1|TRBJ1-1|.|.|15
TGCGCCAGCAGTGCCCCTCGGACGGGAGGATCTGAAGCTTTCTTT
CASSAPRTGGSEAFF
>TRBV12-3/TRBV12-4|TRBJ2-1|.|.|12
TGTGCCAGCAGTTTGGCCCCGGATGAGCAGTTCTTC
CASSLAPDEQFF
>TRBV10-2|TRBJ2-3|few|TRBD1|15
TGCGCCAGCGGGGACAGGGTTAGAGACACAGATACGCAGTATTTT
CASGDRVRDTDTQYF
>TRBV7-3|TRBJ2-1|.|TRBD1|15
TGTGCCAGCAGCCCCCTCGACAGGGGAAGGGATGAGCAGTTCTTC
CASSPLDRGRDEQFF
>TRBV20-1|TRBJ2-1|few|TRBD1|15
TGCAGTGCTAGGGGCGACAGGGCCGTTTACAATGAGCAGTTCTTC
CSARGDRAVYNEQFF
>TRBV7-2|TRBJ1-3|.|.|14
TGTGCCAGCAGTTACAGGGACTCTGGAAACACCATATATTTT
CASSYRDSGNTIYF
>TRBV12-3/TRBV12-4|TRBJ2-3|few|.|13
TGTGCCAGCAGTGTACCGGACCAAGATACGCAGTATTTT
CASSVPDQDTQYF
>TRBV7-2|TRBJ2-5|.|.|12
TGTGCCAGCAGCTTAAAGGCTGAGGCCCAGTACTTC
CASSLKAEAQYF
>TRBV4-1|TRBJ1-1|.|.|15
TGCGCCAGCAGCCAAGATTTACAACCTAACACTGAAGCTTTCTTT
CASSQDLQPNTEAFF
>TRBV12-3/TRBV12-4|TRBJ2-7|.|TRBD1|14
TGTGCCAGCACCACCGGGACAGGGAAGAATGAGCAGTACTTC
CASTTGTGKNEQYF
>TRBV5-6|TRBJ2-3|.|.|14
TGTGCCAGCAGCCGAAAGATGAAGACAGATACGCAGTATTTT
CASSRKMKTDTQYF
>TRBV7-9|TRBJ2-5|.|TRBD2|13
TGTGCCAGCAGCTTTACTAGCGGGGAGACCCAGTACTTC
CASSFTSGETQYF
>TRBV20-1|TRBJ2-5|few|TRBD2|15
TGCAGTGTTAGAGGAGGACTAGGGCTTCGAGAGACCCAGTACTTC
CSVRGGLGLRETQYF
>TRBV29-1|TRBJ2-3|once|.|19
TGCAGCGTTGAAGGTTTCCGGGAGGTGGGACATTGGGGCACAGATACGCAGTATTTT
CSVEGFREVGHWGTDTQYF
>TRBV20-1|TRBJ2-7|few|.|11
TGCAGTGCTCCAAGCGGCTACGAGCAGTACTTC
CSAPSGYEQYF
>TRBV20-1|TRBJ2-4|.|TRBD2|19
TGCAGTGCTTACAAAACCGGGACTAGCGGGGGGCTAGCCAAAAACATTCAGTACTTC
CSAYKTGTSGGLAKNIQYF
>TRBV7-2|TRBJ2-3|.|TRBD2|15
TGTGCCAGCAGCTTAGTTGGACTAGCGGGTAGTACGCAGTATTTT
CASSLVGLAGSTQYF
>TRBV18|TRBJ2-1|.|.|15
TGTGCCAGCTCACCAGTCACTAGCTCCTACAATGAGCAGTTCTTC
CASSPVTSSYNEQFF
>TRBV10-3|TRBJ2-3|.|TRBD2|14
TGTGTCATCAGTGCAGCGACTAGCCCAGATACGCAGTATTTT
CVISAATSPDTQYF
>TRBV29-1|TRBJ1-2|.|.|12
TGCAGCGTTGATGACACTTACTATGGCTACACCTTC
CSVDDTYYGYTF
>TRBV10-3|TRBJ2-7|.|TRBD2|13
TGTGCCATCAGGAGCGGGGGGCTGTATGAGCAGTACTTC
CAIRSGGLYEQYF